This TCR beta chain was captured in a study of regulatory T cells in long-lasting Graves disease. Study results and limitations: Persistent disease samples used TRBV28, TRBJ1-2 and TRBJ2-5 preferentially.

This clonotype showed up many times. Its antigen is unidentified. The length of the CDR3 is 14 residues. V trimming: 8 bases; J trimming: 6 bases; junction bases outside the gene matches: 11. Germline CDR1 and CDR2: SGHAT and FQDESV (reference sequence). iRepertoire HTBI primers and Arm-PCR of CDR3 regions built TCR beta libraries. TCRdb passed the multiplex PCR reads through MiXCR, listing each CDR3 protein once. The sample holds a few hundred thousand distinct CDR3 sequences, over 15% seen once. Documented time point: newly diagnosed GD, antithyroid drugs for less than 3 months. RNA extracted from PBMCs served as the sequencing template. This sample was shared with a second study, whose subject was T cells in Graves' hyperthyroidism and ophthalmopathy. That work contributes: The primer set for the first-round RT-PCR of the TCR CDR3 was HTBI. Among clonotypes expanded in thyroid above 0.001, most were also found in blood.

This specimen was peripheral blood mononuclear cells (PBMCs), taken at new diagnosis, from a patient treated with antithyroid drugs. The clonotype comes from a man aged 35 to 55 with Graves disease. This chain connects TRBV11-1 to TRBJ2-3; 7 bases fit TRBD2. The CDR3 sequence is CASGSAAGRDTQYF. In DNA form, the CDR3 reads TGTGCCAGCGGTTCCGCAGCGGGAAGGGATACGCAGTATTTT.